This T cell receptor (beta chain) was recovered during a study of blood T cell repertoires in COVID-19. Method: immunoSEQ multiplex PCR; TCRdb's copy keeps in-frame clones and lacks some. This table holds about 68,000 clones, 70% to 90% found once. In germline, CDR1 is SGHTA, CDR2 FQGTGA. V was clipped by 2 bases and J by 8 bases, with 10 bases between them. The CDR3 has 13 amino acids. This TCR was recovered from a man under 40 with acute or convalescent COVID-19. The specimen was peripheral blood. The chain combines TRBV7-3 with TRBJ2-1; no clear D. The CDR3 spells CASSLSRLDEQFF. The CDR3 nucleotides read TGTGCCAGCAGCTTATCCAGATTGGATGAGCAGTTCTTC.